This T cell receptor (beta chain) was recovered during a study of cytomegalovirus exposure and HLA in healthy donors. Study results and caveats: Donor immune exposure was known only as CMV serostatus.

PCR used 60 Vbeta primers and 13 Jbeta primers. Original processing methods: In a later analysis, tens of millions of unique TCR beta chains included roughly 11 million shared by two or more donors. The assay was immunoSEQ multiplex PCR, and TCRdb's table has in-frame clones only and misses some. That table furnishes V, J and clone size, whereas the DNA furnished D and trimming. The sample holds around 62,000 clones, approximately 78% seen once. Germline V CDR1 and CDR2: SGHTA, FQGNSA. The junction had 5 bases not matched to a gene; V was cut back by 6 bases and J by 4 bases. This CDR3 comprises 16 residues. As to this clone: Antigen unknown.

Sequencing was performed on PBMCs. The sequence was collected from a young woman in good health and CMV-seronegative. This chain joins TRBV7-2 and TRBJ2-2; 13 positions match TRBD2. The DNA for the CDR3 is TGTGCCAGCAGACAAAGACTAGCGGGGGGCACCGGGGAGCTGTTTTTT. Residues: CASRQRLAGGTGELFF.